The rows below give T cell receptor beta chains drawn from one sample of a study of cytomegalovirus exposure and HLA in healthy donors. This table comes from immunoSEQ multiplex PCR, and its TCRdb copy is limited to in-frame clones, with some not included. The profile shows under 200,000 clones, approximately 79% of them singletons. Sequenced: PBMCs. Source of these receptors: a woman in her thirties or forties in good health and CMV-seronegative. Both conserved end residues are part of each CDR3. Each record gives: V gene, clone size, CDR3 protein. The size entry is marked missing in some rows and otherwise reads once, few, many or a size class.

>TRBV4-3|few
CASSQGTVNYEQYF
>TRBV2|.
CASRRDYEQYF
>TRBV10-1|few
CASSDGGTDTQYF
>TRBV27|.
CASSSSSGSFGDTQYF
>TRBV18|.
CASSPIQGRSTDTQYF
>TRBV19|.
CASRPQVAGGYTF
>TRBV10-3|.
CAISEVGQGYEQYF
>TRBV28|once
CASSSPKGRGYNEQFF
>TRBV10-3|few
CAISVAEQETQYF
>TRBV30|.
CAWSVRTDGGYTF
>TRBV6-5|.
CASSWRTGAYEQYF
>TRBV6-1|few
CASSEEPGTAGHEQYF
>TRBV6-1|once
CASSEYFFGGEQFF
>TRBV6-1|.
CASRMGQGPEKLFF
>TRBV2|.
CATALGLAAYNEQFF
>TRBV5-1|once
CASSLDGTGAFGYTF
>TRBV9|.
CASSVGQGYHEQFF
>TRBV28|once
CASSLRTGGQETQYF
>TRBV2|.
CASSEVGVNEQFF
>TRBV30|.
CAWAGSGAYEQYF
>TRBV27|.
CASSSGQYNEQFF
>TRBV5-4|few
CASSLGQGTNQPQHF
>TRBV5-4|.
CASSRRTGSGNTIYF
>TRBV6-5|many
CASSYRTSGPSYEQYF
>TRBV5-1|.
CASSLGLVYTDTQYF